Below, 16 T cell receptor beta chains from the same sample are listed, as sequenced in a study of post-analysis software for immune sequencing data. Unique-molecular-identifier-tagged TCR beta cDNA libraries were used. TCRdb fed the PCR reads into MiXCR, producing one record per CDR3 protein. The table includes 150,000 or so distinct CDR3 sequences, roughly 40% detected once. This material consisted of blood, taken after autologous hematopoietic stem cell transplantation. The receptors were gathered from a girl between 10 and 17 years old with multiple sclerosis.

The chain combines TRBV15 with TRBJ2-1, with 9 bases lining up with TRBD2. The V gene's germline CDR1 is LNHNV and CDR2 YYDKDF (reference sequence). Germline trimming cut 3 bases from V and 2 bases from J; bases unmatched to any gene: 11. The CDR3 totals 18 residues. CDR3 DNA: TGTGCCACCAGCAGGGATGGTAGCGGGAGTCAGCCCTACAATGAGCAGTTCTTC. Encoded protein: CATSRDGSGSQPYNEQFF.

A remark on this clonotype: It may be a read error: a sequence one base away is much more abundant. CDR3 residues: CVSSSSLSGSYNEQFF. The CDR3, as DNA: TGCGTCAGCAGCTCCTCCCTGTCGGGATCCTACAATGAGCAGTTCTTC. The gene calls are TRBV5-1 and TRBJ2-1; D perhaps matches TRBD2 (5 bases). Germline values: CDR1 SGHRS, CDR2 YFSETQ. The CDR3 length is 16 residues.

This chain uses TRBV6-5 with TRBJ2-3; 8 bases align to TRBD1. The CDR3 loop spans 18 amino acids. V lost 0 bases, J lost 8 bases, and 16 bases stayed unmatched. Germline V gives CDR1 MNHEY, CDR2 SVGAGI. The CDR3 DNA reads TGTGCCAGCAGTTACTCCCGGAGGGGCGGACAGGGTAGCGGTACGCAGTATTTT. It is translated as CASSYSRRGGQGSGTQYF.

This clonotype turned up a few times. The chain links TRBV13 to TRBJ2-4, with 13 bases matching TRBD2. The last part of the DNA fits TRBJ2-7 better; the J call may be wrong. The CDR3 length is 16 residues. Germline loops: CDR1 PRHDT, CDR2 FYEKMQ (reference sequence). CDR3 bases: TGTGCCAGCAGCTTAGGTCACGGACTAGCGGGAGTCGAGCAGTACTTC. Translated, it gives CASSLGHGLAGVEQYF.

The gene calls are TRBV2 and TRBJ2-7; TRBD1 agrees at 9 bases. CDR3 size: 15 residues. Germline loops: CDR1 SNHLY, CDR2 FYNNEI. Trimming at V came to 4 bases and at J to 2 bases, leaving 6 bases not matched to a gene. CDR3 sequence reads: CASSVLDRGPYEQYF. CDR3 DNA: TGTGCCAGCAGTGTGCTGGACAGGGGACCCTACGAGCAGTACTTC.

V usage is TRBV24-1 and J usage is TRBJ2-5; 7 nucleotides agree with TRBD1. Near its end, the DNA agrees better with TRBJ2-7, so the J call may be wrong. Germline CDR1 KGHDR, CDR2 SFDVKD. The CDR3 is 18 amino acids. The CDR3 loop reads CATSDFSYFAGGGNEQYF. CDR3 bases: TGTGCCACCAGTGATTTTTCTTATTTCGCAGGGGGTGGTAACGAGCAGTACTTC.

This clonotype has only a few counts. The V and J genes are TRBV20-1 and TRBJ2-7, with 7 bases matching TRBD2. Trimming cost V 1 base and J 0 bases; bases outside gene matches: 0. Germline loops: CDR1 DFQATT, CDR2 SNEGSKA (reference sequence). CDR3 length: 13 residues. The CDR3 loop reads CSARGTSSYEQYF. The CDR3 region has the DNA TGCAGTGCTAGAGGGACTAGCTCCTACGAGCAGTACTTC.

Points on this clonotype: A clone one base away is much larger, so this may be a read error. The chain recombines TRBV12-3 or TRBV12-4 with TRBJ2-1; the match to TRBD1 covers 7 bases. The CDR3 loop spans 15 amino acids. This CDR3 is CAGSKGAFSYNEQFF. The CDR3 region has the DNA TGTGCCGGCAGTAAGGGGGCTTTCTCCTACAATGAGCAGTTCTTC.

In its sample, this clonotype was seen many times. V is TRBV7-9 and J is TRBJ1-4, with D perhaps TRBD1 (5 bases). The V end was cut by 5 bases, the J end by 5 bases, with 12 bases between. The CDR3 is 14 amino acids. Germline values: CDR1 SEHNR, CDR2 FQNEAQ (reference sequence). CDR3 loop: CASSPMTENEKLFF. CDR3 nucleotides: TGTGCCAGCAGCCCGATGACAGAAAATGAAAAACTGTTTTTT.

J is TRBJ2-1 and V is TRBV18, with 12 bases matching TRBD2. With V trimmed by 4 bases and J by 10 bases, 2 bases remained unmatched. Germline CDR1 KGHSH, CDR2 LQKENI. The CDR3 contains 13 residues. The CDR3 coding sequence is TGTGCCAGCTCACGACTAGCGGGAGTGGAGCAGTTCTTC. This codes for CASSRLAGVEQFF.

The V and J genes are TRBV20-1 and TRBJ1-5; D is uncertain. CDR3 length: 16 amino acids. The V gene lost 2 bases and the J gene lost 0 bases, with 14 bases spanning the gap. The germline V gene has CDR1 DFQATT and CDR2 SNEGSKA (reference sequence). The CDR3 bases are TGCAGTGCTAGACCTGTAGGACTGAATAGCAATCAGCCCCAGCATTTT. This codes for CSARPVGLNSNQPQHF.

This clonotype was picked up a small number of times. The chain uses TRBV7-2 and TRBJ2-1; maybe TRBD2 (6 bases). The length of the CDR3 is 12 residues. The germline V and J ends were trimmed by 8 bases and 15 bases, with 20 bases remaining between them. Germline CDR1 and CDR2: SGHTA and FQGNSA. The CDR3 reads CASARVPGGMFF. For the CDR3, the DNA is TGTGCCAGCGCCCGAGTACCCGGAGGGATGTTCTTC.

This clonotype was seen a few times. The chain is built from TRBV4-2 and TRBJ2-7; either TRBD1 or TRBD2 may supply D (5 bases each). V dropped 2 bases and J dropped 2 bases, with 19 bases sitting between them. The germline gives CDR1 LGHNA, CDR2 YNFKEQ. The CDR3 covers 17 residues. This CDR3 reads CASSQSKSRGPPYEQYF. CDR3 in DNA: TGTGCCAGCAGCCAAAGCAAAAGTCGGGGCCCCCCCTACGAGCAGTACTTC.

The sample holds a few counts of this clonotype. This sequence joins TRBV20-1 and TRBJ2-4; TRBD2 matches at 8 bases. TRBJ2-7 matches the DNA end more closely, so the J call is doubtful. CDR3 length equals 16 residues. Per the germline V gene, CDR1 is DFQATT and CDR2 is SNEGSKA (reference sequence). The DNA for the CDR3 is TGCAGTGCTAGAGTTGGAGGTCCACGACTAGCGTACGAGCAGTACTTC. This codes for CSARVGGPRLAYEQYF.

As concerns this clonotype: With a much larger clone just one base away, this may be a read error. The chain links TRBV5-1 to TRBJ2-7, with TRBD1 identical over 11 bases. This CDR3 has 14 residues. Germline V gives CDR1 SGHRS, CDR2 YFSETQ. CDR3 residues: CPSSRWDRGGEQYF. In DNA, the CDR3 is TGCCCCAGCAGCCGTTGGGACAGGGGGGGCGAGCAGTACTTC.

The J gene is TRBJ1-5, the V gene TRBV5-5; 7 bases line up with TRBD1. This CDR3 is 15 amino acids long. Germline V gene lookup returns CDR1 SGHKS and CDR2 YYEKEE (reference sequence). J gave up 2 bases and V 4 bases, and 6 bases lay outside the gene matches. The CDR3 is CASSLRDSGNQPQHF. The CDR3 DNA follows: TGTGCCAGCAGCCTCCGGGACAGCGGCAATCAGCCCCAGCATTTT.